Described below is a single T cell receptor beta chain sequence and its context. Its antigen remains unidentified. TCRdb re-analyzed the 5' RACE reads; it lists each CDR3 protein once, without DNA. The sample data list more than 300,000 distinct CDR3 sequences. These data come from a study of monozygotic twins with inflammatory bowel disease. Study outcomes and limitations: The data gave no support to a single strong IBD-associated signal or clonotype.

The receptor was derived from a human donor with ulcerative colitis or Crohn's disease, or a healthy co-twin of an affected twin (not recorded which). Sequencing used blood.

CDR3 loop: CASSAGTAFRYTEAFF. The chain uses TRBV7-2 and TRBJ1-1; the D call from TCRdb, TRBD1, cannot be confirmed without DNA. CDR1 and CDR2 from the germline V gene are SGHTA and FQGNSA. CDR3 length equals 16 residues. The whole variable domain, filled in from reference TRBV7-2 and TRBJ1-1, reads GAGVSQSPSNKVTEKGKDVELRCDPISGHTALYWYRQSLGQGLEFLIYFQGNSAPDKSGLPSDRFSAERTGGSVSTLTIQRTQQEDSAVYLCASSAGTAFRYTEAFFGQGTRLTVV.